This T cell receptor (beta chain) appears in the sequencing data of a study of preoperative IRX-2 immunotherapy in early breast cancer. V lost 2 bases to trimming and J lost 7 bases, with 12 bases between them. CDR1 and CDR2 (germline): MNHGY, SAAAGT. The CDR3 extends over 13 amino acids. The method was immunoSEQ multiplex PCR; TCRdb's version includes in-frame clones alone and lacks a portion of them. The table shows about 860 clones, with around four fifths occurring only once. Treatment of the sample: preoperative locoregional IRX-2 cytokine immunotherapy. Preoperative locoregional IRX-2 cytokine immunotherapy was tested in the phase Ib source study.

This clonotype originated in a human donor with breast cancer. This chain links TRBV6-8 with TRBJ2-7, with a weak D call TRBD2 (5 bases). The material was tumor tissue, obtained before IRX-2 immunotherapy. The CDR3 bases are TGTGCCAGCAGTTACGTCACGGGATCTGAGCAGTACTTC. This gives the protein CASSYVTGSEQYF.